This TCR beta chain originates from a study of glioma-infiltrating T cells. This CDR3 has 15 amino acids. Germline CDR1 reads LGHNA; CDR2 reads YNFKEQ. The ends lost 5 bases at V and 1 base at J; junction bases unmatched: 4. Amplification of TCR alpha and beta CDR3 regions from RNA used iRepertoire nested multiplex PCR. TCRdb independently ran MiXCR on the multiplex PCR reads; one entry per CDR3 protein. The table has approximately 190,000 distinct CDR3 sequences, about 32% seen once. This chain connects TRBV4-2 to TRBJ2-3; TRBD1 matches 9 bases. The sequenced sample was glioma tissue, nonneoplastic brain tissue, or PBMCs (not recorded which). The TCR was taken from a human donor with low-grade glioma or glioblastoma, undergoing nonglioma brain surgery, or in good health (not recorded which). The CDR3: CASSVGDRGTDTQYF. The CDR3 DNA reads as TGTGCCAGCAGCGTGGGGGACAGGGGCACAGATACGCAGTATTTT.